The clone carrying this T cell receptor (beta chain) has a handful of counts. The antigen is not known. Germline lookup yields CDR1 SGHTA and CDR2 FQGNSA. The CDR3 covers 14 residues. Losses at the gene ends were 7 bases for V and 1 base for J; bases not matched to a gene: 6. This entry belongs to a study of CD8+ T cells in alopecia areata. Study results and limitations: Higher clonality than in normal scalp was seen in lesional scalp, especially alopecia totalis/universalis. Persistence during tofacitinib was seen for many expanded lesional clones in scalp and blood. Tofacitinib significantly decreased scalp clonality and expanded CD8+ clones among top 100.

The sample's treatment: oral pan-JAK inhibitor, 5-10 mg twice daily. Extraction of RNA preceded its reverse transcription into cDNA, which served as the sequencing template. Libraries were prepared by immunoSEQ multiplex PCR; TCRdb keeps only in-frame clonotypes and omits some of them. The sample contains some 190,000 clones, 60% to 70% of which appear only once. The origin of this receptor is a human donor with alopecia areata. The V and J genes are TRBV7-2 and TRBJ2-5, with 7 bases lining up with TRBD2. The sequences come from CD4+ T cells sorted from blood, collected at week 4, from a patient treated with tofacitinib. The CDR3, as DNA: TGTGCCAGCAACGGCTGGGGGGGCCAAGAGACCCAGTACTTC. Protein sequence: CASNGWGGQETQYF.